The clone carrying this TCR beta chain has at least ten counts. The antigen is unknown. The TCR cDNA carried a universal primer site and UMIs from 5'RACE template switching. TCRdb re-called the 5' RACE reads through MiXCR, storing one row per CDR3 protein. The data show about 360,000 distinct CDR3 sequences, 6.2% seen once. The CDR3 runs to 13 residues. V was cut by 0 bases and J by 4 bases, with 9 bases left in between. Looked up from germline, CDR1 is DFQATT and CDR2 is SNEGSKA (reference sequence). The data were obtained in a study of T cells after yellow fever vaccination. Study-wide results and caveats: Primary-vaccination clones mostly resurfaced post-booster (approximately 96% CD4, roughly 90% CD8). On re-exposure, the response was weaker but peaked faster, at day 5 versus 15.

This clonotype was sampled from a man under 40 who received the YFV17D yellow fever vaccine. The rearrangement uses TRBV20-1 and TRBJ2-5; D not certain. The material sequenced was PBMCs, taken 5 days after the yellow fever booster vaccination. The CDR3 loop is CSARDLGPETQYF. The DNA for the CDR3 is TGCAGTGCTAGAGATCTGGGTCCAGAGACCCAGTACTTC.